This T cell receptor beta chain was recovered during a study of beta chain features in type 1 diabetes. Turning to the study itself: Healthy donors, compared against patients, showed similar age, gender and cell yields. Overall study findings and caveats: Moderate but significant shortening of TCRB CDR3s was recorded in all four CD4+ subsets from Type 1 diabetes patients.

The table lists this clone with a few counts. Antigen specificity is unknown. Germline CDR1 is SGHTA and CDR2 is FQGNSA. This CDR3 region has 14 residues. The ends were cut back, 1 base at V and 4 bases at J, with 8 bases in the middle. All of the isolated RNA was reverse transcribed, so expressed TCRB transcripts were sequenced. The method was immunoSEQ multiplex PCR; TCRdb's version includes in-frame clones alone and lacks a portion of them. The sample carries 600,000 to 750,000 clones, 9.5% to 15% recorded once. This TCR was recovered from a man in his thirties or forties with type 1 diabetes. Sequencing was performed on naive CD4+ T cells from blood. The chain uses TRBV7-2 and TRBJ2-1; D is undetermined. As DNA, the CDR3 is TGTGCCAGCAGCTTAGAGTCCGGATACAATGAGCAGTTCTTC. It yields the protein CASSLESGYNEQFF.